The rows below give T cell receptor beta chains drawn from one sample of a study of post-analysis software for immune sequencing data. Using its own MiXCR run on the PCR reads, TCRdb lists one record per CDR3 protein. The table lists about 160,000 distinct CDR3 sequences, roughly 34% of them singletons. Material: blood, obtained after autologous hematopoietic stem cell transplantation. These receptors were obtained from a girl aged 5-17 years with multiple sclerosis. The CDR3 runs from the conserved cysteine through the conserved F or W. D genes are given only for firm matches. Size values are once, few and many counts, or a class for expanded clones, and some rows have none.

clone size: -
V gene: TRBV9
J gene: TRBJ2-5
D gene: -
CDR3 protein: CASSPRLGGETQYF
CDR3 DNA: TGTGCCAGCAGCCCCCGACTAGGGGGAGAGACCCAGTACTTC

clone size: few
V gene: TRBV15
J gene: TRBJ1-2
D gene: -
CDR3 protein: CATILIPGRWALNYGYTF
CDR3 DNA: TGTGCCACCATCCTAATCCCAGGGAGGTGGGCGCTTAACTATGGCTACACCTTC

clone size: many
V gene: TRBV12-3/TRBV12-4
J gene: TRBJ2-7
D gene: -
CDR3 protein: CASSPGDGREQYF
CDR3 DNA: TGTGCCAGCAGTCCCGGGGACGGGCGGGAGCAGTACTTC

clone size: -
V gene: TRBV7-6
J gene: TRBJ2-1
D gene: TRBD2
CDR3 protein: CASSLGREMIDEQFF
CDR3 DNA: TGTGCCAGCAGCTTAGGGCGGGAGATGATTGATGAGCAGTTCTTC

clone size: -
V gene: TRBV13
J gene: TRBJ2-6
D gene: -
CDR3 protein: CASTSRGTRSGANVLTF
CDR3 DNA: TGTGCCAGCACCTCTAGGGGGACCCGCTCTGGGGCCAACGTCCTGACTTTC

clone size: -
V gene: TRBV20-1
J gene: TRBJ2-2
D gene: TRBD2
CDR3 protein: CSADGREASGSSGTGELFF
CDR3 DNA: TGCAGTGCTGACGGGAGGGAGGCTAGCGGGAGTTCAGGCACCGGGGAGCTGTTTTTT

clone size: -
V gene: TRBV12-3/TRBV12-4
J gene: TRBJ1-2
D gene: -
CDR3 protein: CASSRDRFHGYTF
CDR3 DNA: TGTGCCAGCAGCCGCGACAGGTTCCATGGCTACACCTTC

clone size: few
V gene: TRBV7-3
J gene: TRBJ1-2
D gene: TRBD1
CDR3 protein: CASSIGTGTDYGYTF
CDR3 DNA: TGTGCCAGCAGCATAGGGACAGGGACCGACTATGGCTACACCTTC

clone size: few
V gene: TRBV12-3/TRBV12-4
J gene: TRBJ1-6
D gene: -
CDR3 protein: CASSSDRASMSLHF
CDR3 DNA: TGTGCCAGCAGCTCAGACCGAGCTAGTATGTCCCTCCACTTT

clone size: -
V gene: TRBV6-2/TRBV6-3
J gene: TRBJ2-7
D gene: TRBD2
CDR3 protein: CASSLLAGGSGEQYF
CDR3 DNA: TGTGCCAGCAGTCTCCTAGCGGGAGGATCGGGGGAGCAGTACTTC

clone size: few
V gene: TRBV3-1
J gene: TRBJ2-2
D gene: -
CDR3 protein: CASSVQSGELFF
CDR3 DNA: TGTGCCAGCAGCGTCCAGAGCGGGGAGCTGTTTTTT

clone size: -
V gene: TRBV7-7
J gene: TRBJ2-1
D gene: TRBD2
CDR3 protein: CASSLRAGDANEQFF
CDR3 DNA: TGTGCTAGCAGCTTAAGGGCGGGAGACGCCAATGAGCAGTTCTTC

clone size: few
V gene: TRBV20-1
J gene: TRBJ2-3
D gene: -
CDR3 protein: CSAGGRGTDTQYF
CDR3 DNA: TGCAGTGCTGGGGGTAGAGGAACAGATACGCAGTATTTT

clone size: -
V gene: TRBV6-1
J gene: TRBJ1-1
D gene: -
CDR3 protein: CASSEVLVVSTEAFF
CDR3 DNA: TGTGCCAGCAGTGAAGTACTGGTGGTGTCCACTGAAGCTTTCTTT

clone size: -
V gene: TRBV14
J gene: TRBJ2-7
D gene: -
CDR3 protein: CASSAARSRGTDSYEQYF
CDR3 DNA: TGTGCCAGCAGCGCGGCTCGGTCCAGGGGCACCGACTCCTACGAGCAGTACTTC

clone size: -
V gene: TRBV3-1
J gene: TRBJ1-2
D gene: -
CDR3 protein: CASSPKTLWGHGYTF
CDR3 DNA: TGTGCCAGCAGCCCGAAGACGTTGTGGGGGCATGGCTACACCTTC

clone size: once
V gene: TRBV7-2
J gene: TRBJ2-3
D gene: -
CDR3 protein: CASNRGTLRDTQYF
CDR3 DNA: TGTGCCAGCAACCGGGGGACCCTTCGAGATACGCAGTATTTT

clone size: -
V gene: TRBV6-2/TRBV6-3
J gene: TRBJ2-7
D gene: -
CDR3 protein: CASSYLGFAEQYF
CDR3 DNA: TGTGCCAGCAGTTACTTAGGGTTCGCCGAGCAGTACTTC

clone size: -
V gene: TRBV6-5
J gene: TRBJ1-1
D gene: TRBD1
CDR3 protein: CASSYGQGTEAFF
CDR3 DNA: TGTGCCAGCAGTTACGGACAGGGCACTGAAGCTTTCTTT

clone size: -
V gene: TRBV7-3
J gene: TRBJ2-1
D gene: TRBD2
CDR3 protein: CASSALLAGGPNEQFF
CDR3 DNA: TGTGCCAGCAGCGCTCTACTAGCGGGAGGGCCGAATGAGCAGTTCTTC